This entry concerns a single T cell receptor beta chain. Its antigen is not known. Primers included in the PCR were 60 Vbeta and 13 Jbeta primers. Authors' methods: The authors later counted 65 million to 80 million unique TCR beta chains, 9.5 million to 13 million of them shared. Some clones are missing from TCRdb's copy, which holds only in-frame ones; the method was immunoSEQ multiplex PCR. The V and J calls and clone size come from that table; D and trimming were worked out from the DNA. There are under 40,000 clones in the sample; approximately 80% occur only once, and approximately 9.4% lies in the top ten. The entry originates in a study of cytomegalovirus exposure and HLA in healthy donors. Whole-study results and caveats: Highly shared variants forming one cluster were likely a sequencing artifact. No immune exposure information besides CMV serostatus was available.

As for the donors, each was a healthy bone marrow donor. V was trimmed by 8 bases and J by 0 bases, leaving 10 bases between them. The germline V gene has CDR1 LNHDA and CDR2 SQIVND (reference sequence). This CDR3 has 13 residues. The origin of this receptor is a woman in her thirties or forties in good health and CMV-seronegative. The chain recombines TRBV19 with TRBJ1-1; no reliable D call. Sequencing used PBMCs. The CDR3 protein is CASGGWLNTEAFF. In DNA form, the CDR3 reads TGTGCCAGTGGAGGGTGGTTGAACACTGAAGCTTTCTTT.